This entry describes one TCR beta chain. Trimming cost V 3 bases and J 10 bases; bases outside gene matches: 12. The CDR3 consists of 15 residues. The germline gives CDR1 SGHVS, CDR2 FNYEAQ. This sample was included in a study of blood T cell repertoires in COVID-19. Study in general: Both acute and convalescent COVID-19 samples were obtained from the United States, Italy and Spain. Sources were T cells, B-cell-depleted T cells, or PBMCs; the material itself was cDNA or gDNA.

Study processing details: For nucleated cells, counts were estimated from reference gene primer amplification. Generated by immunoSEQ multiplex PCR, the TCRdb table keeps only in-frame clones and is missing some. Clonal size and the V and J genes are those of that table, whereas D and trimming came from the DNA. The sample has about 68,000 clones; less than 90% are singletons. The sequenced sample consisted of peripheral blood. The V and J genes are TRBV7-6 and TRBJ2-1, with 7 bases fitting TRBD2. The origin of this receptor is a man in his fifties or sixties with active COVID-19. The CDR3 loop reads CASSFSGEPGGEQFF. The DNA of the CDR3 is TGTGCCAGCAGCTTCAGCGGGGAACCCGGGGGGGAGCAGTTCTTC.